Sequencing of this T cell receptor (beta chain) was carried out in a study of identical twins. The study's findings and limits: Conclusions relied on cross-sectional statistical analysis, not following the same donors. Models predicted less out-of-frame TCR alpha sharing in monozygotic twins than was found.

Trimming cost V 7 bases and J 0 bases, with 12 bases left between them. Germline V gene lookup returns CDR1 SQVTM and CDR2 ANQGSEA. The CDR3 consists of 13 residues. This clonotype was found many times. What it recognizes is unknown. Template switching added a universal primer site; cDNA carried unique molecular identifiers. TCRdb re-called the 5' RACE reads through MiXCR, storing one row per CDR3 protein. The sample yields about 150,000 distinct CDR3 sequences, under 4.5% seen once. The chain has TRBV29-1 and TRBJ1-1; a possible D gene is TRBD1 (5 bases). Input material: memory T cells sorted from blood. This TCR was recovered from a man younger than 35 in good health. DNA for the CDR3: TGCAGCGCTTCGACAGCTATGAACACTGAAGCTTTCTTT. Amino acids: CSASTAMNTEAFF.